This is a list of T cell receptor beta chains from one sample in a study of Ad26.COV2.S vaccination and SARS-CoV-2 variants. Only in-frame clones appear in the TCRdb table, and some are missing; sequencing was by immunoSEQ multiplex PCR. The sample lists 300,000 to 500,000 clones, around nine tenths seen once, with approximately 3.7% in the top ten. The sample in question was peripheral blood, obtained in a trial of Ad26.COV2.S vaccine versus placebo. Every receptor here comes from a person between 18 and 65 years old who received the Ad26.COV2.S COVID-19 vaccine or a placebo. The CDR3 runs from the conserved cysteine through the conserved F or W. The D gene is left open where the match is weak. The listing skips clone size in some rows; elsewhere it reads once, few, many or a size class.

D	size	V	J	DNA	CDR3
-	-	TRBV4-1	TRBJ2-7	TGCGCCAGCAGCTCCCGGTTTGGGGGGACCTACGAGCAGTACTTC	CASSSRFGGTYEQYF
TRBD1	-	TRBV5-4	TRBJ1-2	TGTGCCAGCAGTTCCACAGGGGGCGGGTATGGCTACACCTTC	CASSSTGGGYGYTF
-	-	TRBV7-7	TRBJ2-1	TGTGCTAGCAGCCCTAAAATTAGCTCCTACAATGAGCAGTTCTTC	CASSPKISSYNEQFF
TRBD2	-	TRBV15	TRBJ2-1	TGTGCCACCAGCGTAACTAGCGGGGGGGCGAGATACAATGAGCAGTTCTTC	CATSVTSGGARYNEQFF
-	-	TRBV28	TRBJ1-5	TGTGCCAGCAGTTTATTTGACATCCGCAATCAGCCCCAGCATTTT	CASSLFDIRNQPQHF
-	-	TRBV5-1	TRBJ2-1	TGCGCCAGCAGAGTGGCAGGGATCAATGAGCAGTTCTTC	CASRVAGINEQFF
TRBD2	-	TRBV24-1	TRBJ2-1	TGTGCCACCAGTGCCACTAGCGGGGGGCTCAATGAGCAGTTCTTC	CATSATSGGLNEQFF
-	-	TRBV19	TRBJ1-6	TGTGCCAGTAGCTCGTTAGGGGATGGTTCACCCCTCCACTTT	CASSSLGDGSPLHF
TRBD1	once	TRBV12-5	TRBJ2-1	TGTGCTAGTGGGGTCACAGGGGAATCCTACAATGAGCAGTTCTTC	CASGVTGESYNEQFF
-	-	TRBV6-1	TRBJ2-6	TGTGCCAGCAGTGAACCAGGCTCTGGGGCCAACGTCCTGACTTTC	CASSEPGSGANVLTF
-	-	TRBV5-3	TRBJ2-3	TGTGCCAGAAGCTTAAAGTTGACCGTAACTTTCACAGATACGCAGTATTTT	CARSLKLTVTFTDTQYF
TRBD1	few	TRBV29-1	TRBJ1-2	TGCAGCGTTGACCACCCTGGGACAGGGGATGGCTACACCTTC	CSVDHPGTGDGYTF
-	-	TRBV7-2	TRBJ2-7	TGTGCCAGCAGCTTGGATAGCTCCTACGAGCAGTACTTC	CASSLDSSYEQYF
TRBD1	-	TRBV11-2	TRBJ2-7	TGTGCCAGCAGCTTATATTCGCCCGTCCGGGACAGATCCTACGAGCAGTACTTC	CASSLYSPVRDRSYEQYF
-	-	TRBV6-5	TRBJ1-1	TGTGCCAGCAGCACCCACGCCGGGTCCAACACTGAAGCTTTCTTT	CASSTHAGSNTEAFF
-	-	TRBV5-1	TRBJ1-4	TGCGCCAGCACCACCGGGGGGCGCAGCGGTCGGGAAAAACTGTTTTTT	CASTTGGRSGREKLFF
TRBD1	few	TRBV2	TRBJ1-1	TGTGCCAGCAGTTCGACAGGGAGCACTGAAGCTTTCTTT	CASSSTGSTEAFF
-	-	TRBV3-1/TRBV3-2	TRBJ1-2	TGTGCCAGCAGCCACGTAGCGTCCGGCTACACCTTC	CASSHVASGYTF
-	-	TRBV4-3	TRBJ1-2	TGCGCCAGCAGCCAAGATCGATCGGGGGACTATGGCTACACCTTC	CASSQDRSGDYGYTF
TRBD1	once	TRBV6-2/TRBV6-3	TRBJ1-2	TGTGCCAGCAGCCAGGACAGGGTTTATGGCTACACCTTC	CASSQDRVYGYTF
-	-	TRBV5-1	TRBJ1-1	TGCGCCAGCGGTCTAACCGGGACCTCCACTGAAGCTTTCTTT	CASGLTGTSTEAFF
-	-	TRBV18	TRBJ2-1	TGTGCCAGCTCCTCAGATAAAACGAGCAATGAGCAGTTCTTC	CASSSDKTSNEQFF
-	-	TRBV7-2	TRBJ1-1	TGTGCCAGCAGCTTATCAGGGGCCGGGGCTTTCTTT	CASSLSGAGAFF
-	-	TRBV19	TRBJ1-4	TGTGCCAGTAGTATTAAACAGGGATCGAAACTGTTTTTT	CASSIKQGSKLFF
TRBD2	-	TRBV10-3	TRBJ2-3	TGTGCCACCACCCGGACTAGCGGGGGGGCCGGAGTCGCAGATACGCAGTATTTT	CATTRTSGGAGVADTQYF